This T cell receptor (beta chain) was retrieved from a study of beta chain features in type 1 diabetes. On the study more broadly: Cell yields, gender and age were similar in healthy donors and patients. General study results and limits: cDNA sequencing could over-represent cells with high TCR expression. TCRB CDR3s from Type 1 diabetes patients were moderately but significantly shorter in all four CD4+ subsets.

With regard to this clone: What it binds is unknown.

Germline V gene lookup returns CDR1 SGHTA and CDR2 FQGNSA. This CDR3 is 15 amino acids long. V dropped 5 bases and J dropped 4 bases, with 17 bases sitting between them. Every isolated RNA sample was fully reverse transcribed, so sequencing captured expressed TCRB transcripts. Repertoires were generated with immunoSEQ multiplex PCR, while TCRdb's copy carries only in-frame clones and drops some. The table lists just over 150,000 clones, roughly 10% of them singletons, with roughly 1.9% in the top ten. The sequencing sample was made of central memory CD4+ T cells from blood. The sequence derives from a man in his late teens or twenties in good health. This chain connects TRBV7-2 to TRBJ2-5, with D possibly TRBD2 on 7 matching bases. The DNA for the CDR3 is TGTGCCAGCAGCCCCCCGCTGGGAGGGGGAGAGACCCAGTACTTC. Protein product: CASSPPLGGGETQYF.